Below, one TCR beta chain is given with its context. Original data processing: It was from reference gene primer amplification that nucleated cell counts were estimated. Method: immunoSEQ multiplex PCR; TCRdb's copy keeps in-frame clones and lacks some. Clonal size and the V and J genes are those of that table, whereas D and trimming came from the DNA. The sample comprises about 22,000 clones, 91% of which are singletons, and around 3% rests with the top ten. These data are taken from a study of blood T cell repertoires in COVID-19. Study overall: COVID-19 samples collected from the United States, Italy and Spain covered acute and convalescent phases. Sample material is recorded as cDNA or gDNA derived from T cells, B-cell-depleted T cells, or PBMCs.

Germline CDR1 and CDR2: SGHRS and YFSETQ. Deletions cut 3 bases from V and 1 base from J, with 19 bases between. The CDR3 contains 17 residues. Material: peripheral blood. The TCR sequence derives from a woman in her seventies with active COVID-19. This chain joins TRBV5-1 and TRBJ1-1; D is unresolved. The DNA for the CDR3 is TGCGCCAGCAGCTCCCCTCCGGGATCTACTTGGAACACTGAAGCTTTCTTT. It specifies CASSSPPGSTWNTEAFF.